This T cell receptor (beta chain) was sequenced during a study of molecular identifiers for immune sequencing clone quantification. Per the germline V gene, CDR1 is MNHEY and CDR2 is SVGAGI. V was shortened by 2 bases and J by 8 bases, with 9 bases between the two germline ends. The CDR3 has 13 amino acids. As previously described, bulk TCR libraries were made using listed TCR primers. TCRdb analysed the PCR reads with MiXCR anew, one entry per CDR3 protein. This sample yields approximately 670,000 distinct CDR3 sequences, of which approximately 20% are seen a single time; roughly 0.83% belongs to the top ten. The table lists this clonotype with a few counts. Using a CD8+CD4-CCR7+CD45RA+ phenotype, naive CD8 T cells were sorted.

The sequencing sample was made of naive CD8+ T cells from blood, with Jurkat cell RNA spiked in. Stated subset: FACS-sorted CD8+CD4-CCR7+CD45RA+ naive T cells. The chain uses TRBV6-5 and TRBJ1-4, with D tentatively TRBD1 (5 bases). This sequence originates from a human donor in good health. Some libraries in this study had Jurkat cell RNA spiked in. In DNA form, the CDR3 reads TGTGCCAGCAGTTACGGCAGGGACGAAAAACTGTTTTTT. As protein: CASSYGRDEKLFF.